Shown below are 10 T cell receptor beta chains from a single sample sequenced in a study of human T cells and chemical hapten exposure. TCRdb reanalysed the RACE reads using MiXCR and keeps one entry per CDR3 protein. Here the sample spans 350,000 to 450,000 distinct CDR3 sequences, roughly 4.6% being singletons. Time point reported: pre-sensitization, week 0. Treatment meaning: therapeutic diphenylcyclopropenone sensitization with weekly scalp DPC. The sample consisted of whole blood, taken in connection with sensitization to the hapten diphenylcyclopropenone (DPC). The source is a woman between 50 and 59 years old with alopecia areata. Some clones in this sample may be carry-over from other donors' samples.

This clonotype was counted many times. The chain links TRBV7-9 to TRBJ1-1, with TRBD1 as a possible D gene (5 bases). The CDR3 totals 17 residues. Trimming cost V 2 bases and J 2 bases, with 18 bases left between them. Germline V gene data show CDR1 as SEHNR and CDR2 as FQNEAQ (reference sequence). The CDR3 loop reads CASSLTGAFQRNTEAFF. CDR3 DNA sequence: TGTGCCAGCAGCTTAACTGGGGCCTTTCAGAGAAACACTGAAGCTTTCTTT.

The chain couples TRBV9 to TRBJ1-3, with TRBD1 identical over 8 bases. Per the germline V gene, CDR1 is SGDLS and CDR2 is YYNGEE. CDR3 size: 17 residues. The V segment lost 4 bases and the J segment 2 bases; nucleotides outside the gene matches: 11. The CDR3 DNA follows: TGTGCCAGCAGCTCCTACCCCGGGGACAGGCCTGGAAACACCATATATTTT. Translation gives CASSSYPGDRPGNTIYF.

This clonotype has a handful of counts. The chain carries TRBV4-3 and TRBJ1-2; possible D gene TRBD1, 6 bases. Germline loops: CDR1 LGHNA, CDR2 YSLEER. The CDR3 sequence is 14 residues long. Trimming took 4 bases from V and 4 from J, leaving 13 bases between them. The CDR3 nucleotides read TGCGCCAGCAGCCCGTCTGCGGACAGCTATGGCTACACCTTC. It codes for CASSPSADSYGYTF.

This clonotype was recorded at least ten times. The chain has TRBV5-5 and TRBJ1-6, with a possible D match to TRBD1 (5 bases). The CDR3 has 13 residues. Germline lookup yields CDR1 SGHKS and CDR2 YYEKEE (reference sequence). The germline V and J ends were trimmed by 7 bases and 10 bases, with 15 bases remaining between them. The CDR3 nucleotides read TGTGCCAGCTTTAAGGGTCGGGACTCACCCCTCCACTTT. It encodes CASFKGRDSPLHF. The whole variable domain, filled in from reference TRBV5-5 and TRBJ1-6, reads DAGVTQSPTHLIKTRGQQVTLRCSPISGHKSVSWYQQVLGQGPQFIFQYYEKEERGRGNFPDRFSARQFPNYSSELNVNALLLGDSALYLCASFKGRDSPLHFGNGTRLTVT.

This clonotype was found a few times. The chain recombines TRBV7-9 with TRBJ2-4; perhaps TRBD2 as D (6 bases). The V end lost 4 bases, the J end lost 6 bases, and 7 bases lay between the germline ends. The CDR3 runs to 12 residues. CDR1 and CDR2 from the germline V gene are SEHNR and FQNEAQ (reference sequence). The CDR3 nucleotides are TGTGCCAGCAGCTCCGGGAGAAACATTCAGTACTTC. Translated: CASSSGRNIQYF. Filled out from reference TRBV7-9 and TRBJ2-4, the complete variable domain reads DTGVSQNPRHKITKRGQNVTFRCDPISEHNRLYWYRQTLGQGPEFLTYFQNEAQLEKSRLLSDRFSAERPKGSFSTLEIQRTEQGDSAMYLCASSSGRNIQYFGAGTRLSVL.

This clonotype was found a few times. This chain joins TRBV7-2 and TRBJ2-1; 10 bases line up with TRBD2. Germline V gene data show CDR1 as SGHTA and CDR2 as FQGNSA. This CDR3 is 16 amino acids long. The trim removed 5 bases at V and 8 bases at J, leaving 12 bases unmatched. This CDR3 reads CASSGRSGRAPDEQFF. The DNA of the CDR3 is TGTGCCAGCAGCGGGAGAAGCGGGAGGGCCCCGGATGAGCAGTTCTTC.

The V gene is TRBV6-2 or TRBV6-3, the J gene TRBJ2-7; D uncertain. Germline V gene sequence: CDR1 MNHEY, CDR2 SVGEGT. V lost 5 bases, J lost 2 bases, and 4 bases lay in between. The CDR3 loop spans 11 amino acids. CDR3 nucleotide sequence: TGTGCCAGCAGTGACACCTACGAGCAGTACTTC. This sequence encodes CASSDTYEQYF.

This clonotype appeared a few times. This chain links TRBV2 with TRBJ1-1; D ambiguous. Trimming took 6 bases from V and 3 from J, leaving 17 bases between them. The CDR3 extends over 15 amino acids. Germline CDR1 SNHLY, CDR2 FYNNEI. CDR3 sequence reads: CASSPDEPWDTEAFF. CDR3 bases: TGTGCCAGCAGCCCAGACGAGCCATGGGACACTGAAGCTTTCTTT.

This clonotype was counted at least ten times. The chain carries TRBV20-1 and TRBJ2-1, with TRBD2 identical over 12 bases. The germline V gene has CDR1 DFQATT and CDR2 SNEGSKA (reference sequence). The CDR3 has 17 residues. With 5 bases clipped from V and 8 bases from J, the junction kept 16 bases outside the gene matches. CDR3 bases: TGCAGTGCTGAGAACCCGAACCTAGCGGGGGGGCACCATGAGCAGTTCTTC. Translating it yields CSAENPNLAGGHHEQFF.

This chain links TRBV4-3 with TRBJ2-7; 8 bases line up with TRBD1. This CDR3 has 14 residues. The germline gives CDR1 LGHNA, CDR2 YSLEER. With V trimmed by 4 bases and J by 3 bases, 5 bases remained unmatched. CDR3 protein: CASSRGQGDYEQYF. For the CDR3, the DNA is TGCGCCAGCAGCCGCGGACAGGGCGACTACGAGCAGTACTTC.